This T cell receptor beta chain was captured in a study of OX40 agonist ivuxolimab in advanced cancers. In the study overall: Of mixed ages from about 23 to 90 and averaging approximately 60 years, the group was over 80% male.

With respect to this clone: Its antigen remains unidentified.

Sequencing was performed with immunoSEQ multiplex PCR; in TCRdb, only in-frame clones are kept and a portion is missing. This sample carries 60,000 to 75,000 clones, about 90% of them seen once, and the ten largest clones take just over 14%. V lost 3 bases, J lost 4 bases, and 16 bases lay in between. CDR1 MDHEN and CDR2 SYDVKM come from the germline V gene. This CDR3 spans 16 amino acids. Study-level results: No antigen was identified for the clonally expanded peripheral T cells. At 0.1 to 3.0 mg/kg and by week 6, CD4+ and CD8+ T cells in the blood had expanded clonally.

The gene calls are TRBV28 and TRBJ1-5; unclear D gene. The clonotype originates from an adult with an advanced solid tumor such as melanoma, head and neck, liver or kidney cancer. This material consisted of CD4+ or CD8+ T cells sorted from blood, taken in a trial of the OX40 agonist ivuxolimab. The CDR3 DNA sequence: TGTGCCAGCAGTTTCGCTTGGGTCGAATCAAATCAGCCCCAGCATTTT. It yields the protein CASSFAWVESNQPQHF.